The 30 T cell receptor beta chains reported below all come from one sample, sequenced in a study of blood T cell repertoires in COVID-19. Using immunoSEQ multiplex PCR, the repertoire was profiled, and TCRdb retains in-frame clones only, with some absent. Counted here are approximately 140,000 clones, 88% occurring once; the ten biggest clones make up roughly a tenth. The sequenced sample consisted of peripheral blood. These receptors all stem from a man aged 50 to 59 with active or convalescent COVID-19.

This chain uses TRBV7-3 with TRBJ2-2; TRBD1 matches at 9 bases. The V gene's germline CDR1 is SGHTA and CDR2 FQGTGA. J gave up 6 bases and V 5 bases, and 1 base lay outside the gene matches. This CDR3 contains 13 residues. The chain's CDR3 is CASSRQGAGELFF. The CDR3, as DNA: TGTGCCAGCAGCCGACAGGGGGCCGGGGAGCTGTTTTTT.

V gene TRBV24-1 combines with J gene TRBJ2-3; 8 bases map to TRBD1. The CDR3 is 15 amino acids. After removal of 3 bases from V and 8 bases from J, the junction contained 9 bases not matched to a gene. The germline V gene has CDR1 KGHDR and CDR2 SFDVKD. The CDR3 protein is CATSDASQGASTQYF. In nucleotides, the CDR3 is TGTGCCACCAGTGATGCCTCCCAGGGGGCTAGTACGCAGTATTTT.

The chain has TRBV9 and TRBJ2-3; 9 nucleotides line up with TRBD2. Germline CDR1 reads SGDLS; CDR2 reads YYNGEE. This CDR3 spans 16 amino acids. After removal of 4 bases from V and 2 bases from J, the junction contained 8 bases not matched to a gene. Here the CDR3 DNA reads TGTGCCAGCAGCACCGGGACTAGCACCGACACAGATACGCAGTATTTT. Translated, it gives CASSTGTSTDTDTQYF. Complete variable domain (other parts from reference TRBV9 and TRBJ2-3): DSGVTQTPKHLITATGQRVTLRCSPRSGDLSVYWYQQSLDQGLQFLIQYYNGEERAKGNILERFSAQQFPDLHSELNLSSLELGDSALYFCASSTGTSTDTDTQYFGPGTRLTVL.

The chain carries TRBV6-2 or TRBV6-3 and TRBJ2-4; 9 bases are shared with TRBD1. Germline V gene lookup returns CDR1 MNHEY and CDR2 SVGEGT. The CDR3 runs 16 residues. The junction had 9 bases not matched to a gene; V was cut back by 4 bases and J by 5 bases. The CDR3 loop reads CASSFTGTGNQNIQYF. The CDR3 DNA sequence: TGTGCCAGCAGTTTTACCGGGACAGGGAACCAAAACATTCAGTACTTC.

The chain joins TRBV7-9 to TRBJ2-3; 9 nucleotides line up with TRBD1. Germline lookup yields CDR1 SEHNR and CDR2 FQNEAQ (reference sequence). The junction had 8 bases not matched to a gene; V was cut back by 4 bases and J by 6 bases. The CDR3 sequence is 15 residues long. CDR3 bases: TGTGCCAGCAGCTCCTCCGGGACAGGGTTGGATACGCAGTATTTT. Its protein is CASSSSGTGLDTQYF.

This clone was observed once. The chain is built from TRBV15 and TRBJ2-1; 13 positions agree with TRBD2. Trimming took 1 base from V and 3 from J; bases not matched to a gene: 15. Per the germline V gene, CDR1 is LNHNV and CDR2 is YYDKDF (reference sequence). The CDR3 runs to 21 residues. The DNA for the CDR3 is TGTGCCACCAGCAGAGGTCGTCCCGGGACTAGCGGGAATCCCCACTACAATGAGCAGTTCTTC. Its translation is CATSRGRPGTSGNPHYNEQFF.

This clone was detected once. The chain joins TRBV28 to TRBJ1-4; D is possibly TRBD1 (6 bases). Trimming cost V 7 bases and J 2 bases, with 11 bases left between them. Germline CDR1 reads MDHEN; CDR2 reads SYDVKM. This CDR3 spans 14 amino acids. The CDR3 DNA is TGTGCCAGCAATCCGGGACATACTAATGAAAAACTGTTTTTT. Residues: CASNPGHTNEKLFF.

In this sample, this clone turned up once. The chain has TRBV7-3 and TRBJ2-3, with 12 nucleotides matching TRBD2. There are 22 residues in the CDR3. The V and J ends lost 1 base and 0 bases, in that order; junction bases with no gene match: 17. Germline-derived CDR1 and CDR2 are SGHTA and FQGTGA. The CDR3 sequence is CASSLIPSSGRASGFSTDTQYF. The CDR3 region has the DNA TGTGCCAGCAGCTTAATCCCCTCTAGCGGGAGGGCCTCAGGGTTTAGCACAGATACGCAGTATTTT.

V and J are TRBV7-2 and TRBJ2-5; D gene unclear. The V end was cut by 3 bases, the J end by 1 base, with 15 bases between. Per the germline V gene, CDR1 is SGHTA and CDR2 is FQGNSA. There are 16 residues in the CDR3. CDR3 nucleotides: TGTGCCAGCAGCTTGCAACGAAGCGCCCCCCAAGAGACCCAGTACTTC. This translates into CASSLQRSAPQETQYF.

This clone turned up a few times. The chain is built from TRBV28 and TRBJ1-3, with D unresolved. Germline V gene data show CDR1 as MDHEN and CDR2 as SYDVKM. Trimming shortened V by 4 bases and J by 7 bases, and 14 bases separated the two germline ends. CDR3 length: 14 amino acids. The CDR3 loop is CASSSPATGNTIYF. DNA of the CDR3: TGTGCCAGCAGTTCCCCCGCCACGGGGAACACCATATATTTT.

In regard to this clone: Other DNA sequences in the sample encode the same CDR3. V is TRBV28 and J is TRBJ2-3; 7 nucleotides agree with TRBD2. The ends lost 5 bases at V and 2 bases at J; junction bases unmatched: 19. Germline V CDR1 and CDR2: MDHEN, SYDVKM. CDR3 length: 19 residues. CDR3: CASSLTGAFGRPHTDTQYF. CDR3 nucleotide sequence: TGTGCCAGCAGTCTGACCGGAGCCTTCGGGAGGCCGCACACAGATACGCAGTATTTT.

The chain recombines TRBV19 with TRBJ1-2; D call uncertain. The V end was cut by 1 base, the J end by 0 bases, with 9 bases between. This CDR3 spans 15 amino acids. Germline CDR1 is LNHDA and CDR2 is SQIVND (reference sequence). This CDR3 reads CASSIGDGANYGYTF. CDR3 DNA: TGTGCCAGTAGTATAGGAGACGGGGCTAACTATGGCTACACCTTC.

The CDR3 DNA reads TGTGCCAGCAGCCAACAGGGGGGCACTGAAGCTTTCTTT. This encodes CASSQQGGTEAFF. The chain carries TRBV6-2 or TRBV6-3 and TRBJ1-1, with 8 bases lining up with TRBD1. CDR1 is MNHEY and CDR2 is SVGEGT in the germline V gene. The CDR3 totals 13 residues. V lost 6 bases to trimming and J lost 4 bases; unmatched junction nucleotides: 4.

This rearrangement joins TRBV5-6 to TRBJ1-1; D uncertain. CDR1 and CDR2 from the germline V gene are SGHDT and YYEEEE. The CDR3 runs to 13 residues. The germline V and J ends were trimmed by 4 bases and 5 bases, with 12 bases remaining between them. The DNA for the CDR3 is TGTGCCAGCAGCCGGGGTAAAGGGACTGAAGCTTTCTTT. As protein: CASSRGKGTEAFF.

The chain combines TRBV7-2 with TRBJ2-7; D is uncertain. CDR3 size: 14 residues. The V end was cut by 0 bases, the J end by 2 bases, with 8 bases between. CDR1 is SGHTA and CDR2 is FQGNSA in the germline V gene. This chain's CDR3 is CASSLAGAAYEQYF. CDR3 nucleotides: TGTGCCAGCAGCTTAGCAGGAGCTGCCTACGAGCAGTACTTC.

The rearrangement joins TRBV5-1 to TRBJ2-7; D remains unclear. The CDR3 covers 14 residues. Germline values: CDR1 SGHRS, CDR2 YFSETQ. V lost 0 bases and J lost 6, with 13 bases in between. Here the CDR3 reads CASSLVPGVGEQYF. The CDR3 DNA sequence: TGCGCCAGCAGCTTGGTCCCAGGCGTCGGCGAGCAGTACTTC.

V is TRBV19 and J is TRBJ1-1; D call uncertain. The germline V gene encodes CDR1 LNHDA and CDR2 SQIVND (reference sequence). V dropped 5 bases and J dropped 0 bases, with 13 bases sitting between them. The CDR3 length is 15 residues. The CDR3 coding sequence is TGTGCCAGTAGTCCGAAATTATACATGAACACTGAAGCTTTCTTT. It encodes CASSPKLYMNTEAFF. The full variable domain, with the rest looked up from reference TRBV19 and TRBJ1-1, is DGGITQSPKYLFRKEGQNVTLSCEQNLNHDAMYWYRQDPGQGLRLIYYSQIVNDFQKGDIAEGYSVSREKKESFPLTVTSAQKNPTAFYLCASSPKLYMNTEAFFGQGTRLTVV.

V and J are TRBV4-1 and TRBJ2-2, with 7 bases matching TRBD2. CDR3 length: 22 amino acids. Looked up from germline, CDR1 is MGHRA and CDR2 is YSYEKL. V lost 1 base and J lost 0; bases outside the gene matches: 20. In nucleotides, the CDR3 is TGCGCCAGCAGCCAAGGGAGGGAGGGGCTGTCGGGGATACCCTCGAACACCGGGGAGCTGTTTTTT. It translates to CASSQGREGLSGIPSNTGELFF.

The chain carries TRBV25-1 and TRBJ1-1; 8 bases map to TRBD1. Per germline, CDR1 MGHDK and CDR2 SYGVNS. V gave up 7 bases and J gave up 8 bases; unmatched junction bases: 9. This CDR3 region has 13 residues. The chain's CDR3 is CASTGQGSKEAFF. CDR3 nucleotide sequence: TGTGCCAGCACCGGACAGGGCAGCAAGGAAGCTTTCTTT.

The rearrangement joins TRBV6-2 or TRBV6-3 to TRBJ1-5; 9 bases agree with TRBD1. The CDR3 runs to 17 residues. The trim removed 2 bases at V and 7 bases at J, leaving 12 bases unmatched. Germline loops: CDR1 MNHEY, CDR2 SVGEGT. CDR3 in amino acids: CASSYRGTGPFSQPQHF. For the CDR3, the DNA is TGTGCCAGCAGTTACAGGGGGACAGGGCCCTTCTCGCAGCCCCAGCATTTT.

The chain joins TRBV5-6 to TRBJ2-5, with 7 bases lining up with TRBD1. The CDR3 sequence is 15 residues long. Germline CDR1 is SGHDT and CDR2 is YYEEEE. The V segment lost 0 bases and the J segment 4 bases; nucleotides outside the gene matches: 6. CDR3 nucleotide sequence: TGTGCCAGCAGCTTGGGTTCGACAGGGATAGAGACCCAGTACTTC. This codes for CASSLGSTGIETQYF.

The chain combines TRBV7-3 with TRBJ2-7; D uncertain. Germline V CDR1 and CDR2: SGHTA, FQGTGA. The CDR3 is 12 amino acids. The germline V and J ends were trimmed by 2 bases and 3 bases, with 5 bases remaining between them. The CDR3 DNA sequence: TGTGCCAGCAGCTTACTCCGCTACGAGCAGTACTTC. It is translated as CASSLLRYEQYF.

V and J are TRBV30 and TRBJ1-1; a weak D match, TRBD1 (5 bases). Looked up from germline, CDR1 is GTSNPN and CDR2 is SVGIG (reference sequence). This CDR3 has 12 residues. V shed 0 bases and J shed 10 bases, with 12 bases lying between them. CDR3 residues: CAWSVQGVSAFF. CDR3 nucleotides: TGTGCCTGGAGTGTACAAGGGGTTTCAGCTTTCTTT.

This chain uses TRBV5-1 with TRBJ1-1; D is ambiguous. The CDR3 contains 13 residues. Per germline, CDR1 SGHRS and CDR2 YFSETQ. V was shortened by 0 bases and J by 11 bases, with 14 bases between the two germline ends. In nucleotides, the CDR3 is TGCGCCAGCAGCTTGGCCGGGTACCTCGAGGCTTTCTTT. Translation gives CASSLAGYLEAFF.

The chain joins TRBV20-1 to TRBJ1-1, with a tentative D call TRBD1 (6 bases). The V gene's germline CDR1 is DFQATT and CDR2 SNEGSKA (reference sequence). Trimming took off 3 bases at V and 7 bases at J, with 12 bases between the two ends. The CDR3 contains 12 residues. The CDR3 here is CSASSGVGEAFF. CDR3 sequence (DNA): TGCAGTGCTAGTTCAGGGGTTGGTGAAGCTTTCTTT.

The V call is TRBV19, the J call TRBJ1-3; D not certain. V lost 6 bases, J lost 0 bases, and 9 bases lay in between. This CDR3 contains 14 residues. CDR1 and CDR2 from the germline V gene are LNHDA and SQIVND (reference sequence). Here the CDR3 reads CASRAPVSGNTIYF. Written as DNA, the CDR3 is TGTGCCAGTAGGGCCCCTGTCTCTGGAAACACCATATATTTT.

The genes are TRBV6-6 and TRBJ1-2; D not certain. V was pared by 7 bases and J by 4 bases, with 19 bases between. The CDR3 sequence is 15 residues long. Germline V CDR1 and CDR2: MNHNY, SVGAGI (reference sequence). CDR3 in amino acids: CASTLHDFLAYGYTF. DNA for the CDR3: TGTGCCAGCACCCTACACGACTTTCTAGCCTATGGCTACACCTTC.

The V call is TRBV19, the J call TRBJ1-3, with TRBD1 as a possible D gene (6 bases). The CDR3 has 14 amino acids. Germline V gene data show CDR1 as LNHDA and CDR2 as SQIVND (reference sequence). The V end lost 6 bases, the J end lost 3 bases, and 12 bases lay between the germline ends. The DNA for the CDR3 is TGTGCCAGTAGAGTACAGGGCCTTGGAAACACCATATATTTT. Translating it yields CASRVQGLGNTIYF.

The gene calls are TRBV7-8 and TRBJ1-1; D unresolved. Per the germline V gene, CDR1 is SGHVS and CDR2 is FQNEAQ. Trimming stripped 2 bases from V and 4 bases from J, with 14 bases between. The CDR3 totals 15 residues. The CDR3: CASSLLVTGVTEAFF. The CDR3 DNA follows: TGTGCCAGCAGCTTACTTGTTACGGGAGTCACTGAAGCTTTCTTT.

The chain couples TRBV19 to TRBJ1-5; D uncertain. The CDR3 loop spans 12 amino acids. The germline V gene has CDR1 LNHDA and CDR2 SQIVND (reference sequence). Trimming shortened V by 6 bases and J by 4 bases, and 7 bases separated the two germline ends. The CDR3 is CASRTGNQPQHF. The CDR3 nucleotides are TGTGCCAGTAGGACGGGGAATCAGCCCCAGCATTTT. The full variable domain, its missing parts supplied by reference TRBV19 and TRBJ1-5, is DGGITQSPKYLFRKEGQNVTLSCEQNLNHDAMYWYRQDPGQGLRLIYYSQIVNDFQKGDIAEGYSVSREKKESFPLTVTSAQKNPTAFYLCASRTGNQPQHFGDGTRLSIL.